This section outlines one T cell receptor (beta chain) sequence together with its context. Antigen: not known. The CDR3 spans 13 residues. Looked up from germline, CDR1 is LNHDA and CDR2 is SQIVND (reference sequence). The study based diagnoses on clinical symptoms, serum thyroxine and TRAb, thyroid ultrasound and orbital computed tomography. TCR beta CDR3 regions were amplified from RNA transcripts. An initial round of RT-PCR targeting the TCR CDR3 relied on the HTBI primer set. TCRdb processed the multiplex PCR reads anew with MiXCR; each CDR3 protein has one entry. The data show 650,000 to 800,000 distinct CDR3 sequences, roughly 45% seen once. This sample stems from a study of T cells in Graves' hyperthyroidism and ophthalmopathy. Study-wide points: Blood shared most expanded thyroid clonotypes above 0.001. Onset of ophthalmopathy came a median 6.5 months after the model predicted it.

V usage is TRBV19 and J usage is TRBJ1-5; D ambiguous. Material: peripheral blood or thyroid tissue (not recorded which). The clonotype comes from an adult man with Graves' disease, either hyperthyroidism or ophthalmopathy (not recorded which). The DNA of the CDR3 is TGTGACCCGGACGGCGGAGGCAATCAGCCCCAGCATTTT. This translates into CDPDGGGNQPQHF.